This T cell receptor beta chain was retrieved from a study of pediatric ulcerative colitis. Study-wide context: Most patients had pancolitis, and two had left-sided colitis.

Method: immunoSEQ multiplex PCR; TCRdb's copy keeps in-frame clones and lacks some. The sample yields about 1,400 clones, roughly 90% seen once. About this clone itself: Its antigen is as yet unknown.

The V end was cut by 3 bases, the J end by 3 bases, with 17 bases between. The CDR3 runs to 16 residues. From germline, CDR1 is LNHDA and CDR2 SQIVND (reference sequence). Study findings and constraints: Two patients' blood samples yielded substantially fewer templates. In rectum, acute severe colitis had expanded clones and less diversity. No controls had the two rectal clonotypes shared by ulcerative colitis patients.

This sequence originates from a boy aged 5-17 years with severe ulcerative colitis. J is TRBJ1-1 and V is TRBV19, with D uncertain. The sequenced sample consisted of blood. CDR3 in DNA: TGTGCCAGTAGTATTGAAGGGAATGGTCTATACACTGAAGCTTTCTTT. The encoded protein is CASSIEGNGLYTEAFF.